Described below is a single T cell receptor (beta chain) sequence and its context. What it binds is unknown. The identical CDR3 is also encoded by other nucleotide sequences in the sample. This specimen comes from a study of cytomegalovirus exposure and HLA in healthy donors. Study results and limitations: A later analysis found that most CMV-associated TCR beta chains appeared HLA-restricted.

PCR amplification relied on 60 Vbeta primers (plus 13 Jbeta primers). Sequencing was performed with immunoSEQ multiplex PCR; in TCRdb, only in-frame clones are kept and a portion is missing. This sample has approximately 150,000 clones, with about 70% found just once. This CDR3 is built from 13 residues. In germline, CDR1 is KGHSH, CDR2 LQKENI. V dropped 2 bases and J dropped 1 base, with 5 bases sitting between them. This clonotype was sampled from a man aged 25-45 years in good health and CMV-seropositive. The rearrangement links TRBV18 to TRBJ1-1; D uncertain. The material sequenced was PBMCs. The CDR3 sequence: CASSPEGNTEAFF. DNA of the CDR3: TGTGCCAGCTCACCAGAGGGGAACACTGAAGCTTTCTTT.